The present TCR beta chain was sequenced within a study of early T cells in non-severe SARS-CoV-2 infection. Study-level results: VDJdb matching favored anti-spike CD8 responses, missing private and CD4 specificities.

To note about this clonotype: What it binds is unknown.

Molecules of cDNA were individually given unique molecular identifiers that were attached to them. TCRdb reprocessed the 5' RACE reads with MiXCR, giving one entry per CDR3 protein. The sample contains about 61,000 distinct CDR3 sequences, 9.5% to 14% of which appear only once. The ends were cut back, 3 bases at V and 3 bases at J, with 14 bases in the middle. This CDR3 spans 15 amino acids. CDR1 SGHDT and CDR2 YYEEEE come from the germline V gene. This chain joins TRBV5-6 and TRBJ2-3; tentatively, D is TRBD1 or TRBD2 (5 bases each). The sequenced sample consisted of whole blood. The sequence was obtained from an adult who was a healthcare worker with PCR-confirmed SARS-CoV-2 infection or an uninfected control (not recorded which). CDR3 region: CASSWPGAWTDTQYF. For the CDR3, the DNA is TGTGCCAGCAGCTGGCCCGGGGCGTGGACAGATACGCAGTATTTT.